Following are 30 T cell receptor beta chains from one sample sequenced in a study of T cell responses to AZD1222 COVID-19 vaccine. The table came from immunoSEQ multiplex PCR; TCRdb's copy has only in-frame clones and leaves some out. This sample yields approximately 83,000 clones, of which under 95% are seen a single time; less than 5.5% belongs to the top ten. The material was peripheral blood, obtained on day 0 of MenACWY control vaccination. Source of these receptors: an adult in good health.

The rearrangement joins TRBV19 to TRBJ2-5; no reliable D call. Germline loops: CDR1 LNHDA, CDR2 SQIVND (reference sequence). With 0 bases removed from V and 5 bases from J, the gap between germline ends came to 10 bases. The CDR3 has 14 amino acids. The CDR3 nucleotides read TGTGCCAGTAGTATAGACTGGACCAGGGAGACCCAGTACTTC. Protein product: CASSIDWTRETQYF. The complete variable domain, with remaining parts taken from reference TRBV19 and TRBJ2-5, reads DGGITQSPKYLFRKEGQNVTLSCEQNLNHDAMYWYRQDPGQGLRLIYYSQIVNDFQKGDIAEGYSVSREKKESFPLTVTSAQKNPTAFYLCASSIDWTRETQYFGPGTRLLVL.

The chain carries TRBV27 and TRBJ2-1; no clear D gene. Trimming left V 8 bases short and J 8 bases short, with 19 bases between. The CDR3 covers 14 residues. CDR1 is MNHEY and CDR2 is SMNVEV in the germline V gene (reference sequence). The DNA of the CDR3 is TGTGCCAGCGGCTATCACCGCCTTCTGGATGAGCAGTTCTTC. This sequence encodes CASGYHRLLDEQFF.

The CDR3 nucleotides are TGTGCCATCAGTGAGCTCGGGACAGGGACATCCGAGCAGTACTTC. This translates into CAISELGTGTSEQYF. This chain connects TRBV10-3 to TRBJ2-7; TRBD1 aligns across 9 bases. V dropped 2 bases and J dropped 6; count of bases not matched to a gene: 8. The CDR3 covers 15 residues. The V gene's germline CDR1 is ENHRY and CDR2 SYGVKD.

The gene calls are TRBV3-1 (or the pseudogene TRBV3-2) and TRBJ2-7; D remains unclear. From germline, CDR1 is LGHDT and CDR2 YNNKEL (reference sequence). The CDR3 is 13 amino acids. The V end lost 1 base, the J end lost 3 bases, and 7 bases lay between the germline ends. CDR3 amino acids: CASSQGWGYEQYF. The CDR3 nucleotides are TGTGCCAGCAGCCAAGGATGGGGCTACGAGCAGTACTTC.

The chain uses TRBV28 and TRBJ1-6; D not certain. Germline CDR1 and CDR2: MDHEN and SYDVKM. The CDR3 has 12 amino acids. Trimming pared 2 bases from V and 9 bases from J, leaving 5 bases between. CDR3 residues: CASSLAVSPLHF. CDR3 sequence (DNA): TGTGCCAGCAGTTTAGCCGTTTCACCCCTCCACTTT. Combining the CDR3 with reference TRBV28 and TRBJ1-6 gives the whole variable domain DVKVTQSSRYLVKRTGEKVFLECVQDMDHENMFWYRQDPGLGLRLIYFSYDVKMKEKGDIPEGYSVSREKKERFSLILESASTNQTSMYLCASSLAVSPLHFGNGTRLTVT.

The chain employs TRBV3-1 (or the pseudogene TRBV3-2) and TRBJ2-5; 11 positions agree with TRBD2. Trimming cost V 2 bases and J 4 bases; bases outside gene matches: 3. CDR1 is LGHDT, CDR2 YNNKEL, per germline (reference sequence). The CDR3 runs 15 residues. The chain's CDR3 is CASSQRTSGRETQYF. Written as DNA, the CDR3 is TGTGCCAGCAGCCAACGTACTAGCGGGAGAGAGACCCAGTACTTC.

The chain couples TRBV5-1 to TRBJ2-6; D is undetermined. The CDR3 runs to 16 residues. The germline V gene has CDR1 SGHRS and CDR2 YFSETQ. V lost 3 bases and J lost 0, with 10 bases in between. The CDR3: CASSSGSGSGANVLTF. The CDR3, as DNA: TGCGCCAGCAGCTCCGGCTCGGGCTCTGGGGCCAACGTCCTGACTTTC.

The J gene is TRBJ1-5, the V gene TRBV28; D possibly corresponds to TRBD1 (6 bases). CDR3 length: 15 amino acids. V was cut by 6 bases and J by 3 bases, with 15 bases left in between. The germline V gene has CDR1 MDHEN and CDR2 SYDVKM. In DNA, the CDR3 is TGTGCCAGCAGCCCGGCGGGGGCCAACAATCAGCCCCAGCATTTT. Protein product: CASSPAGANNQPQHF. Looking up the rest from reference TRBV28 and TRBJ1-5 gives the full variable domain: DVKVTQSSRYLVKRTGEKVFLECVQDMDHENMFWYRQDPGLGLRLIYFSYDVKMKEKGDIPEGYSVSREKKERFSLILESASTNQTSMYLCASSPAGANNQPQHFGDGTRLSIL.

The chain employs TRBV7-9 and TRBJ1-4; D possibly corresponds to TRBD1 (5 bases). V was pared by 5 bases and J by 0 bases, with 13 bases between. The CDR3 runs 16 residues. Germline CDR1 reads SEHNR; CDR2 reads FQNEAQ (reference sequence). CDR3 region: CASSRWGGATNEKLFF. The CDR3 DNA follows: TGTGCCAGCAGCCGATGGGGCGGAGCAACTAATGAAAAACTGTTTTTT.

The chain is built from TRBV24-1 and TRBJ1-2; D call uncertain. The CDR3 has 11 amino acids. V was clipped by 1 base and J by 10 bases, with 6 bases between them. In germline, CDR1 is KGHDR, CDR2 SFDVKD. CDR3 protein: CATSDFRHYTF. CDR3 DNA: TGTGCCACCAGTGATTTTCGGCACTACACCTTC.

This clone was seen only a few times. The chain uses TRBV6-4 and TRBJ1-5, with 8 bases fitting TRBD1. The junction had 6 bases not matched to a gene; V was cut back by 2 bases and J by 6 bases. Germline lookup yields CDR1 MRHNA and CDR2 SNTAGT. The CDR3 has 15 amino acids. Here the CDR3 reads CASSDGQGGGQPQHF. The CDR3 coding sequence is TGTGCCAGCAGTGACGGACAGGGCGGGGGTCAGCCCCAGCATTTT.

V usage is TRBV19 and J usage is TRBJ1-2; 9 positions match TRBD1. V lost 5 bases, J lost 2 bases, and 3 bases stayed unmatched. The germline gives CDR1 LNHDA, CDR2 SQIVND (reference sequence). The CDR3 totals 14 residues. CDR3 in DNA: TGTGCCAGTAGTTCGACAGGGGGGAACTATGGCTACACCTTC. Translated: CASSSTGGNYGYTF.

This sequence joins TRBV6-2 or TRBV6-3 and TRBJ2-2; 11 positions match TRBD2. V lost 2 bases, J lost 8 bases, and 7 bases stayed unmatched. Per germline, CDR1 MNHEY and CDR2 SVGEGT. The CDR3 covers 16 residues. This CDR3 reads CASSYPPSGRTGELFF. CDR3 in DNA: TGTGCCAGCAGTTACCCGCCTAGCGGGAGGACTGGGGAGCTGTTTTTT.

In DNA form, the CDR3 reads TGCGCCAGCAGTGAGCCGGGACAGGGGAATGACGAGCAGTACTTC. It specifies CASSEPGQGNDEQYF. The V gene is TRBV10-1, the J gene TRBJ2-7; 10 nucleotides align to TRBD1. The CDR3 has 15 amino acids. J gave up 5 bases and V 2 bases, and 6 bases lay outside the gene matches. Germline V CDR1 and CDR2: WNHNN, SYGVQD (reference sequence).

The chain couples TRBV5-4 to TRBJ1-1; the D gene is possibly TRBD1 (6 bases). Looked up from germline, CDR1 is SGHNT and CDR2 is YYREEE (reference sequence). The CDR3 is made up of 13 amino acids. Trimming shortened V by 1 base and J by 4 bases, and 8 bases separated the two germline ends. Here the CDR3 DNA reads TGTGCCAGCAGCTTGCCGGGGGCCACTGAAGCTTTCTTT. It codes for CASSLPGATEAFF.

V is TRBV11-1 and J is TRBJ2-1; the D gene could be TRBD1 or TRBD2 (7 bases each). Germline V gene data show CDR1 as SGHAT and CDR2 as FQDESV (reference sequence). The V gene lost 5 bases and the J gene lost 9 bases, with 20 bases spanning the gap. This CDR3 comprises 15 residues. CDR3 amino acids: CASSLNSGGAGEQFF. Written as DNA, the CDR3 is TGTGCCAGCAGCCTAAATTCAGGGGGGGCGGGTGAGCAGTTCTTC.

The chain has TRBV30 and TRBJ1-1; D possibly corresponds to TRBD1 (5 bases). The germline gives CDR1 GTSNPN, CDR2 SVGIG (reference sequence). The CDR3 sequence is 14 residues long. V was cut by 0 bases and J by 4 bases, with 12 bases left in between. CDR3 sequence reads: CAWSVLQGSTEAFF. CDR3 nucleotides: TGTGCCTGGAGTGTACTCCAGGGCAGCACTGAAGCTTTCTTT.

The V gene is TRBV7-2, the J gene TRBJ2-1; 11 nucleotides agree with TRBD2. The CDR3 consists of 15 residues. V was clipped by 5 bases and J by 9 bases; unmatched bases: 9. Germline CDR1 is SGHTA and CDR2 is FQGNSA. The CDR3 spells CASSQRLAGQAEQFF. The DNA of the CDR3 is TGTGCCAGCAGCCAACGACTAGCGGGACAGGCTGAGCAGTTCTTC. The full variable domain, with the rest looked up from reference TRBV7-2 and TRBJ2-1, is GAGVSQSPSNKVTEKGKDVELRCDPISGHTALYWYRQSLGQGLEFLIYFQGNSAPDKSGLPSDRFSAERTGGSVSTLTIQRTQQEDSAVYLCASSQRLAGQAEQFFGPGTRLTVL.

V is TRBV30 and J is TRBJ1-1; unclear D gene. In germline, CDR1 is GTSNPN, CDR2 SVGIG (reference sequence). The V end lost 4 bases, the J end lost 8 bases, and 14 bases lay between the germline ends. The CDR3 is 12 residues long. The CDR3 nucleotides are TGTGCCTGGACGCCCATCGAGGGCGAAGCTTTCTTT. As protein: CAWTPIEGEAFF.

V and J are TRBV29-1 and TRBJ2-1; 10 nucleotides align to TRBD2. The CDR3 is 16 residues long. CDR1 is SQVTM and CDR2 is ANQGSEA in the germline V gene. Trimming removed 5 bases from V and 5 bases from J; junction bases left unmatched: 12. The CDR3 sequence: CSVLSPSGRAHNEQFF. The CDR3 DNA reads as TGCAGCGTTCTCTCCCCGAGCGGGAGGGCCCACAATGAGCAGTTCTTC.

V is TRBV5-8 and J is TRBJ2-1; 8 nucleotides align to TRBD2. CDR1 SGHTS and CDR2 YDEGEE come from the germline V gene. There are 16 residues in the CDR3. Trimming at V came to 4 bases and at J to 4 bases, leaving 10 bases not matched to a gene. The CDR3 region is CASSPRGSGVYNEQFF. The CDR3 nucleotides read TGTGCCAGCAGCCCGCGTGGTAGCGGGGTTTACAATGAGCAGTTCTTC.

The chain links TRBV5-6 to TRBJ1-4, with D perhaps TRBD1 (6 bases). The V gene's germline CDR1 is SGHDT and CDR2 YYEEEE. The CDR3 covers 15 residues. Trimming stripped 7 bases from V and 8 bases from J, with 21 bases between. The CDR3 loop reads CASSNRGDGREKLFF. In DNA, the CDR3 is TGTGCCAGCTCTAATAGGGGGGACGGGAGAGAAAAACTGTTTTTT.

The rearrangement uses TRBV5-1 and TRBJ2-6, with D possibly matching TRBD1 (6 bases). Trimming left V 1 base short and J 3 bases short, with 17 bases between. CDR1 SGHRS and CDR2 YFSETQ come from the germline V gene. This CDR3 has 18 residues. DNA of the CDR3: TGCGCCAGCAGCTTGATCCGGGACACCAGCCGTGGGGCCAACGTCCTGACTTTC. Residues: CASSLIRDTSRGANVLTF.

The count of this clone is one. CDR3 nucleotide sequence: TGTGCCAGCAGTTGGACGCCCAGAACGCTATATTTT. It is translated as CASSWTPRTLYF. This sequence joins TRBV6-2 or TRBV6-3 and TRBJ1-3; D ambiguous. CDR3 length: 12 amino acids. Germline CDR1 and CDR2: MNHEY and SVGEGT. V was shortened by 4 bases and J by 14 bases, with 15 bases between the two germline ends.

J is TRBJ2-4 and V is TRBV11-2; D unclear. CDR3 length equals 11 residues. V lost 5 bases, J lost 8 bases, and 7 bases lay in between. CDR1 is SGHAT and CDR2 is FQNNGV in the germline V gene. The DNA of the CDR3 is TGTGCCAGCAGCGACTGGGACATTCAGTACTTC. Translation gives CASSDWDIQYF.

The gene calls are TRBV6-5 and TRBJ2-3; D gene uncertain. The CDR3 has 14 amino acids. Trimming shortened V by 8 bases and J by 1 base, and 13 bases separated the two germline ends. Per the germline V gene, CDR1 is MNHEY and CDR2 is SVGAGI. The DNA of the CDR3 is TGTGCCAGCGTAAGTGACCCACGCACAGATACGCAGTATTTT. Its protein is CASVSDPRTDTQYF.

This clone has just a few counts. The chain uses TRBV7-9 and TRBJ2-7; D is tentatively TRBD1 or TRBD2 (6 bases each). Germline CDR1 and CDR2: SEHNR and FQNEAQ (reference sequence). Deletions cut 5 bases from V and 0 bases from J, with 14 bases between. The CDR3 has 15 amino acids. DNA of the CDR3: TGTGCCAGCAGCCCCGAGGGGGGAAGCTCCTACGAGCAGTACTTC. This encodes CASSPEGGSSYEQYF.

This clone was detected once. The V gene is TRBV11-2, the J gene TRBJ1-4, with D unresolved. The CDR3 sequence is 15 residues long. Between the trimmed V and J ends, which lost 1 base and 7 bases, there was a span of 13 bases. Germline V gene sequence: CDR1 SGHAT, CDR2 FQNNGV. The CDR3 nucleotides read TGTGCCAGCAGCTTAGGACGGCGGACGAGTGAAAAACTGTTTTTT. Its protein product is CASSLGRRTSEKLFF.

The chain has TRBV27 and TRBJ2-7, with D possibly TRBD2 on 6 matching bases. Germline V gene lookup returns CDR1 MNHEY and CDR2 SMNVEV (reference sequence). The V and J ends lost 6 bases and 3 bases respectively, with 15 bases between them. The CDR3 has 14 residues. CDR3 sequence: CASRARGGIYEQYF. In nucleotides, the CDR3 is TGTGCCAGCAGAGCTCGTGGGGGGATCTACGAGCAGTACTTC.

V is TRBV5-4 and J is TRBJ1-2; D not resolved. Germline V gene data show CDR1 as SGHNT and CDR2 as YYREEE (reference sequence). This CDR3 contains 11 residues. Between the trimmed V and J ends, which lost 4 bases and 4 bases, there was a span of 5 bases. The CDR3 sequence: CASSHGYGYTF. As DNA, the CDR3 is TGTGCCAGCAGCCATGGCTATGGCTACACCTTC.